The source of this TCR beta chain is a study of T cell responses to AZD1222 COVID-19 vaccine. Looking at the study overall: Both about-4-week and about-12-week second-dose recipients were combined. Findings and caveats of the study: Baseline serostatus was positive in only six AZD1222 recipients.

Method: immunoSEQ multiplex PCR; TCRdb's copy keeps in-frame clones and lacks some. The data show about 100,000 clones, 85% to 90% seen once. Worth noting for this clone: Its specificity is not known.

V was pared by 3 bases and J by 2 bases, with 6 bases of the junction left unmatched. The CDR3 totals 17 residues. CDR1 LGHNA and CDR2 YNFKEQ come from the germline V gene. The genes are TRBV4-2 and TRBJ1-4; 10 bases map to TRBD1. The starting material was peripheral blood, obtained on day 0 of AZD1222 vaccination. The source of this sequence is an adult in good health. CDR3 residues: CASSHRTGGPTNEKLFF. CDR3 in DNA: TGTGCCAGCAGCCATAGGACAGGGGGACCTACTAATGAAAAACTGTTTTTT.